The present entry profiles one TCR beta chain with its context. The CDR3 length is 14 residues. Trimming cost V 9 bases and J 8 bases; bases outside gene matches: 9. Germline assignment: CDR1 LNHDA and CDR2 SQIVND (reference sequence). The data were taken from a study of blood T cell repertoires in COVID-19. Background on the study: Whether acute or convalescent, the COVID-19 samples came from the United States, Italy and Spain. In each case, the material was cDNA or gDNA derived from T cells, B-cell-depleted T cells, or PBMCs.

Original processing methods: From reference gene primer amplification, estimates of nucleated cell counts were derived. The data were produced by immunoSEQ multiplex PCR, yet TCRdb's version contains in-frame clones alone and is incomplete. V, J and clone size are those of that table, while D and trimming were read from the DNA. In the table there are around 170,000 clones, around 83% of which are singletons. The sequencing sample was made of peripheral blood. The sequence was collected from a woman aged 40-49 years with acute or convalescent COVID-19. The chain recombines TRBV19 with TRBJ2-1; 11 bases fit TRBD1. The chain's CDR3 is CASKGQGVSDEQFF. The CDR3 DNA is TGTGCCAGCAAGGGACAGGGGGTTTCGGATGAGCAGTTCTTC.